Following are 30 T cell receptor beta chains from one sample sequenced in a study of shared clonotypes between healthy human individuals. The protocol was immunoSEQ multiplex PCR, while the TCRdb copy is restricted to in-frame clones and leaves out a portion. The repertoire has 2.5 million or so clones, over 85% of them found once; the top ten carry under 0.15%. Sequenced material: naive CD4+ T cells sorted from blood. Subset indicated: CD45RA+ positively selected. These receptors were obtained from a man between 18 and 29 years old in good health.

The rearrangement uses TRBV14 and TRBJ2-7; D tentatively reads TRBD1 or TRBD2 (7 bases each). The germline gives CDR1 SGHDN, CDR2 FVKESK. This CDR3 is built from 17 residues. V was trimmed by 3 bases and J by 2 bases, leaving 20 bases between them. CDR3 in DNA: TGTGCCAGCAGCCATATAGCCCAGGCAGGGGGGGCCTACGAGCAGTACTTC. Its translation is CASSHIAQAGGAYEQYF.

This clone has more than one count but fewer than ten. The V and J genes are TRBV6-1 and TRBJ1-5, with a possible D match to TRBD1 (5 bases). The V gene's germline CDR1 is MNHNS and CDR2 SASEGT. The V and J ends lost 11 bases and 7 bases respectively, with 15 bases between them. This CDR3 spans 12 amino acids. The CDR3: CAAGGREQPQHF. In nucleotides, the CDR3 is TGTGCCGCTGGGGGGAGGGAACAGCCCCAGCATTTT.

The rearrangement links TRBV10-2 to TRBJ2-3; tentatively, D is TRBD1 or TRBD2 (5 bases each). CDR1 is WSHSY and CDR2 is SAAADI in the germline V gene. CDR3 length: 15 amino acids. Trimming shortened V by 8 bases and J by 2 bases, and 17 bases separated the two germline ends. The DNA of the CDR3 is TGCGCCAGCCGGGTGGGACGCCGACACACAGATACGCAGTATTTT. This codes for CASRVGRRHTDTQYF.

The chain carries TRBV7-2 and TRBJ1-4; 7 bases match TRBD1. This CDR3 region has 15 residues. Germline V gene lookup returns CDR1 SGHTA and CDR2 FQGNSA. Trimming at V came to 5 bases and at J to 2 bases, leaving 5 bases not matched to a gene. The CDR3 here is CASSLVTGTNEKLFF. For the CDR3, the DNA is TGTGCCAGCAGCCTTGTGACAGGGACTAATGAAAAACTGTTTTTT.

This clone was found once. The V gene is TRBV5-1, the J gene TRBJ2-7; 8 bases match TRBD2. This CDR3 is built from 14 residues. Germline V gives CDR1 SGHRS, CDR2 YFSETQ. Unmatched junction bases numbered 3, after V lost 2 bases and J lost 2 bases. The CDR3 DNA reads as TGCGCCAGCAGCTTTACTAGCGGAACCTACGAGCAGTACTTC. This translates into CASSFTSGTYEQYF.

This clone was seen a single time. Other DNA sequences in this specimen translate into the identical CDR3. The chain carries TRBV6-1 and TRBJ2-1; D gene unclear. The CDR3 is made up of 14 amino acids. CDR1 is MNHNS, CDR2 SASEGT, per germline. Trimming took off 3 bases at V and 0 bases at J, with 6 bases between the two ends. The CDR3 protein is CASSEQSSYNEQFF. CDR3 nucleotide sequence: TGTGCCAGCAGTGAGCAAAGCTCCTACAATGAGCAGTTCTTC.

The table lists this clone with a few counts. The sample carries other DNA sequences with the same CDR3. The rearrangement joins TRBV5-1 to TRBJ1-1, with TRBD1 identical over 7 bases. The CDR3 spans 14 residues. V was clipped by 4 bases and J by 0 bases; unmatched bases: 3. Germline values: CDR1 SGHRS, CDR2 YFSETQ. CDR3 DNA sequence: TGCGCCAGCAGCGGGGGACAGTTGAACACTGAAGCTTTCTTT. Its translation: CASSGGQLNTEAFF.

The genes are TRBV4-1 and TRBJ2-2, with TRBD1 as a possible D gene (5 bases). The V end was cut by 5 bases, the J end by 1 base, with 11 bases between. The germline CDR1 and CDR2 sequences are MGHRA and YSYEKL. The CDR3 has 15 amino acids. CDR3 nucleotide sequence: TGCGCCAGCAGCTTGCAGGGATTGAACACCGGGGAGCTGTTTTTT. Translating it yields CASSLQGLNTGELFF.

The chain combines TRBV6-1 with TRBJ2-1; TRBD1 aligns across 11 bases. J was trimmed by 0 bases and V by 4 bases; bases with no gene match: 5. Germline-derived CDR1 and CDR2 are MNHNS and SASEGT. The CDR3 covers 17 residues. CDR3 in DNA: TGTGCCAGCAGTGCCGGACAGGGGGCGAGCTCCTACAATGAGCAGTTCTTC. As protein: CASSAGQGASSYNEQFF.

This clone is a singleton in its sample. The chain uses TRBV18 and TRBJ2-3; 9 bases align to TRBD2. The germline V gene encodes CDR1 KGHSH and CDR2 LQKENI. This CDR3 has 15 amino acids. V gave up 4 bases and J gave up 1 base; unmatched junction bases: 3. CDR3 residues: CASSLASGGTDTQYF. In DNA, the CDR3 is TGTGCCAGCTCACTGGCTAGCGGGGGCACAGATACGCAGTATTTT.

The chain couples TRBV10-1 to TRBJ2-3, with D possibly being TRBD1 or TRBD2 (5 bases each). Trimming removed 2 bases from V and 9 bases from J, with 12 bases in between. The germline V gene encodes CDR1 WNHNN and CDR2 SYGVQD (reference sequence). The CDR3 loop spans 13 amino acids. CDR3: CASSEGQGVTQYF. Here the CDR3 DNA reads TGCGCCAGCAGTGAGGGCCAGGGAGTCACGCAGTATTTT.

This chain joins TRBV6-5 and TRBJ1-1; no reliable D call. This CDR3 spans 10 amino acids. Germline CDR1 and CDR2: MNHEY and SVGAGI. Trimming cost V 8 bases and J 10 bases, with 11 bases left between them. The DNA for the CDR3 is TGTGCCAGCGGTTCTTTCGGAGCTTTCTTT. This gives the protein CASGSFGAFF.

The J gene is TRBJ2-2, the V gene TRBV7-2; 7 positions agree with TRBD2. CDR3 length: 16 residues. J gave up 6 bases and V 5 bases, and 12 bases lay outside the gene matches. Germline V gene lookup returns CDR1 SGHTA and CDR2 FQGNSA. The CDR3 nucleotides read TGTGCCAGCAGCCTGATGACTAGCCAGGGCCCCGGGGAGCTGTTTTTT. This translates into CASSLMTSQGPGELFF. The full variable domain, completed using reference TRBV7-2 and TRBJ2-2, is GAGVSQSPSNKVTEKGKDVELRCDPISGHTALYWYRQSLGQGLEFLIYFQGNSAPDKSGLPSDRFSAERTGGSVSTLTIQRTQQEDSAVYLCASSLMTSQGPGELFFGEGSRLTVL.

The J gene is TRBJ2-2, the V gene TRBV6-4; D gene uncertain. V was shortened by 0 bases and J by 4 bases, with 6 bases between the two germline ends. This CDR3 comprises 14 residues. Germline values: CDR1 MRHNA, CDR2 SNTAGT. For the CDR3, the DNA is TGTGCCAGCAGTGACTCCCCAGCCACCGGGGAGCTGTTTTTT. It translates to CASSDSPATGELFF.

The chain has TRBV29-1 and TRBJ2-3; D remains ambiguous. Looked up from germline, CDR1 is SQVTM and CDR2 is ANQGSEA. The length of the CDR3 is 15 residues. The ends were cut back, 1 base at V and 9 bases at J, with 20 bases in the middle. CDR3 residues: CSVEAGDLPFSTQYF. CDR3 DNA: TGCAGCGTTGAAGCTGGCGACTTACCGTTTTCGACGCAGTATTTT.

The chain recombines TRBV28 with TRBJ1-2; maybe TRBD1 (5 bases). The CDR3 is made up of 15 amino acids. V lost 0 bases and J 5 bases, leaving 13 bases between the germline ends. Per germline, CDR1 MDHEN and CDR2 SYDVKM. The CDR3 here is CASSLWLAGGYGYTF. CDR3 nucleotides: TGTGCCAGCAGTTTATGGCTAGCGGGGGGTTATGGCTACACCTTC.

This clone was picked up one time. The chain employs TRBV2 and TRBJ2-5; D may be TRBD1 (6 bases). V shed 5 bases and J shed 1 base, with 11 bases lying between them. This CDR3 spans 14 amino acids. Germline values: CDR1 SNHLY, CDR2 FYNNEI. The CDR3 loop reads CASSLDSGQETQYF. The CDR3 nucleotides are TGTGCCAGCAGTTTGGACAGCGGCCAAGAGACCCAGTACTTC.

CDR3 sequence: CASSSATDTQYF. In DNA form, the CDR3 reads TGTGCCAGCAGCTCCGCCACAGATACGCAGTATTTT. The chain combines TRBV9 with TRBJ2-3; D gene uncertain. Per germline, CDR1 SGDLS and CDR2 YYNGEE. The CDR3 consists of 12 residues. The germline V and J ends were trimmed by 4 bases and 2 bases, with 5 bases remaining between them.

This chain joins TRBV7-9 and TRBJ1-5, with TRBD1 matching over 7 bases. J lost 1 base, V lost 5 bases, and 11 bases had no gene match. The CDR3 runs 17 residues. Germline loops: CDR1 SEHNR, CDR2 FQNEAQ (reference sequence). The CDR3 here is CASSVGISDRSNQPQHF. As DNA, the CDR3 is TGTGCCAGCAGCGTCGGGATATCGGACAGGAGCAATCAGCCCCAGCATTTT.

CDR3 amino acids: CASSRDRDGYTF. As DNA, the CDR3 is TGTGCCAGCAGCCGCGACAGGGATGGCTACACCTTC. The chain recombines TRBV6-5 with TRBJ1-2; 7 bases agree with TRBD1. Germline V lookup: CDR1 MNHEY, CDR2 SVGAGI. V dropped 6 bases and J dropped 6; count of bases not matched to a gene: 4. This CDR3 region has 12 residues.

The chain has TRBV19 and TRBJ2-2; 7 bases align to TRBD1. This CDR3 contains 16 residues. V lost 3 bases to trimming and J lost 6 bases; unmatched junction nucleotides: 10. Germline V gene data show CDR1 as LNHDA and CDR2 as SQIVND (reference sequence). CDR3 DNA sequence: TGTGCCAGTAGTATGGACAGGTGGATTGGATCCGGGGAGCTGTTTTTT. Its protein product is CASSMDRWIGSGELFF.

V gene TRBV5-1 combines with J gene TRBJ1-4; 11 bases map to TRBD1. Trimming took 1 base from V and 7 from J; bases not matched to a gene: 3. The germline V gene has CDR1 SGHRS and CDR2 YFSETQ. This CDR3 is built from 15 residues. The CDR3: CASSLWTGGSEKLFF. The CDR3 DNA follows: TGCGCCAGCAGCTTGTGGACAGGGGGCAGTGAAAAACTGTTTTTT.

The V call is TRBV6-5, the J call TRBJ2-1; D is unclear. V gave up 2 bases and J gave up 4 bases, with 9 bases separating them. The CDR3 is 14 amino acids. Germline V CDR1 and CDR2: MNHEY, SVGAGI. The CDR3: CASSYTADYNEQFF. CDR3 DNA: TGTGCCAGCAGTTACACGGCGGATTACAATGAGCAGTTCTTC.

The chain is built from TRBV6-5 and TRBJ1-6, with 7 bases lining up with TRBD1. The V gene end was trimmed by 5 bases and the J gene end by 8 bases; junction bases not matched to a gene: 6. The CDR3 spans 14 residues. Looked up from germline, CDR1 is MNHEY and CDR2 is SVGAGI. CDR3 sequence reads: CASSRGRVDSPLHF. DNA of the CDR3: TGTGCCAGCAGTAGGGGGCGCGTCGATTCACCCCTCCACTTT.

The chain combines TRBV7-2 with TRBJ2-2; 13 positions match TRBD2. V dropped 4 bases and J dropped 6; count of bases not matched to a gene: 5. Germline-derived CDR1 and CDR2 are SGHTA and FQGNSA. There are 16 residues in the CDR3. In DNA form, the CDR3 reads TGTGCCAGCAGCTGGACTAGCGGGAGTGTGCCCGGGGAGCTGTTTTTT. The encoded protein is CASSWTSGSVPGELFF. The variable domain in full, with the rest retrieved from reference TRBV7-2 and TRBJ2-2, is GAGVSQSPSNKVTEKGKDVELRCDPISGHTALYWYRQSLGQGLEFLIYFQGNSAPDKSGLPSDRFSAERTGGSVSTLTIQRTQQEDSAVYLCASSWTSGSVPGELFFGEGSRLTVL.

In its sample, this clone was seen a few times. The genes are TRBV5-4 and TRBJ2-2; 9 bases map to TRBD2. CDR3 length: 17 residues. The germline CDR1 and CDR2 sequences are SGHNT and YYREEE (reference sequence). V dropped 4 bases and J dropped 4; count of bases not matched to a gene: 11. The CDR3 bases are TGTGCCAGCAGCATGCTAAAGCGGGAGGAGGTCACCGGGGAGCTGTTTTTT. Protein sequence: CASSMLKREEVTGELFF.

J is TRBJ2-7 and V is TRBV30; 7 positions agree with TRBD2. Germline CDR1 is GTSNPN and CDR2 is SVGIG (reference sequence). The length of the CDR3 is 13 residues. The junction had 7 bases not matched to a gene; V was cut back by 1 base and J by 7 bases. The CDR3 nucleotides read TGTGCCTGGAGTGGGCTACTGGGGGGGGAGCAGTACTTC. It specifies CAWSGLLGGEQYF.

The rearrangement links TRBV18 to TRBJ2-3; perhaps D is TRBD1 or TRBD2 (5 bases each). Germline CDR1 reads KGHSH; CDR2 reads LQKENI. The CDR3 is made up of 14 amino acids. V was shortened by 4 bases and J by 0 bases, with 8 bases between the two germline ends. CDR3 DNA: TGTGCCAGCTCACGGGACGGGAGCACAGATACGCAGTATTTT. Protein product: CASSRDGSTDTQYF.

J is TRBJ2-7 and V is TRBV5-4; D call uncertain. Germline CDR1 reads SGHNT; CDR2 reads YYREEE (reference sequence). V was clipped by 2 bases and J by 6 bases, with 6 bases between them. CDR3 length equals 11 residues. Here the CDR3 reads CASSLLSEQYF. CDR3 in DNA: TGTGCCAGCAGCTTATTGTCCGAGCAGTACTTC.

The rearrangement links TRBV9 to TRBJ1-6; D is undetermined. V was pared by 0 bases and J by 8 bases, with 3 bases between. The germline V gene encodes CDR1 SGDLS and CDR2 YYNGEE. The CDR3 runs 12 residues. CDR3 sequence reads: CASSVGDSPLHF. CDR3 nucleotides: TGTGCCAGCAGCGTAGGCGATTCACCCCTCCACTTT.